This TCR beta chain comes out of a study of blood T cell repertoires in COVID-19. Study context: Sources were T cells, B-cell-depleted T cells, or PBMCs; the material itself was cDNA or gDNA.

This clone is a singleton in its sample. CDR1 is SQVTM and CDR2 is ANQGSEA in the germline V gene. Trimming took 5 bases from V and 5 from J, leaving 15 bases between them. The CDR3 has 13 residues. Data came from immunoSEQ multiplex PCR; TCRdb stores just in-frame clones and leaves some out. The sample records around 100,000 clones, around four fifths being singletons. This TCR derives from a middle-aged man with active or convalescent COVID-19. The rearrangement uses TRBV29-1 and TRBJ2-5; the D gene is possibly TRBD2 (6 bases). Sequencing was performed on peripheral blood. CDR3 in DNA: TGCAGCGTTTCGCCTAGCGTCTGGGAGACCCAGTACTTC. This encodes CSVSPSVWETQYF.